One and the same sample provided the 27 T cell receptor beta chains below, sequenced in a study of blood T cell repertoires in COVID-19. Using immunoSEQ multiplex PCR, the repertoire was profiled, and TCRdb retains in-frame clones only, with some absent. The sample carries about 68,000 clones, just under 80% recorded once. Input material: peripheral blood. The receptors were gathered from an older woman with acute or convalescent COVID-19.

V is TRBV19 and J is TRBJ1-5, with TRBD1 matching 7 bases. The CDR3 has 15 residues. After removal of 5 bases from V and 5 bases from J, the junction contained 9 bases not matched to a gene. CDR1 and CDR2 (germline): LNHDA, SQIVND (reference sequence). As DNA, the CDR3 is TGTGCCAGTAGTCCCGGACAGGCACAATATCAGCCCCAGCATTTT. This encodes CASSPGQAQYQPQHF.

The CDR3 DNA sequence: TGTGCCAGCAGCTCCGGACAGGGGGGGATCTACGAGCAGTACTTC. Residues: CASSSGQGGIYEQYF. The chain recombines TRBV11-2 with TRBJ2-7, with 10 bases matching TRBD1. V shed 4 bases and J 3 bases; nucleotides not matched to a gene: 6. Germline loops: CDR1 SGHAT, CDR2 FQNNGV. The CDR3 has 15 amino acids.

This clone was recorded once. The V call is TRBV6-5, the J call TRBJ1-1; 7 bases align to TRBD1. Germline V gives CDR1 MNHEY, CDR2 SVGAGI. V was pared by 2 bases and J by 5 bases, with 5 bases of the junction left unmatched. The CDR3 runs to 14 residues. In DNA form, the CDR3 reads TGTGCCAGCAGTTACCAGGGGGAAGGAACTGAAGCTTTCTTT. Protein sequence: CASSYQGEGTEAFF.

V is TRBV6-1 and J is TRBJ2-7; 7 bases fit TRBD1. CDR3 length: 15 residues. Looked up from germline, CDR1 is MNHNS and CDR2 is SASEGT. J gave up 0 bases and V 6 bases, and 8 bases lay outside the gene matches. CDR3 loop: CASRRGQFSSYEQYF. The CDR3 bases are TGTGCCAGCAGACGGGGACAGTTCAGCTCCTACGAGCAGTACTTC.

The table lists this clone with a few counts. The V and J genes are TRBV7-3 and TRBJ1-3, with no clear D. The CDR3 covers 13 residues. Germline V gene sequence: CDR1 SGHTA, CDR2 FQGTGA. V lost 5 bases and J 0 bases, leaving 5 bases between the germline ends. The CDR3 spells CASSPSSGNTIYF. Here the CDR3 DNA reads TGTGCCAGCAGCCCTAGCTCTGGAAACACCATATATTTT.

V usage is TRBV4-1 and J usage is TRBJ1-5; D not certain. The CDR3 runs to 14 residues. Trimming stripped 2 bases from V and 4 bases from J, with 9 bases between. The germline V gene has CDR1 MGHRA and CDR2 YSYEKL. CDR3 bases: TGCGCCAGCAGCCAAACACAGCTAAATCAGCCCCAGCATTTT. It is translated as CASSQTQLNQPQHF.

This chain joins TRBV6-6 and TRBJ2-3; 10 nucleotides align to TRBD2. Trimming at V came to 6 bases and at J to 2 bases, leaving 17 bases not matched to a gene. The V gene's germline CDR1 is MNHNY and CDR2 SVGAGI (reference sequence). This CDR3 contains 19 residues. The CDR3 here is CASSSGTALAGAHTDTQYF. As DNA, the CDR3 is TGTGCCAGCAGCTCCGGGACAGCGCTAGCGGGGGCACACACAGATACGCAGTATTTT.

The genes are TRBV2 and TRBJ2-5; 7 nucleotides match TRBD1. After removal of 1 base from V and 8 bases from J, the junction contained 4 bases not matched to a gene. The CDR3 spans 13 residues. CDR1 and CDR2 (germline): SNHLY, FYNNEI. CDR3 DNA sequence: TGTGCCAGCAGTGAAGAGGGACAGCTAACCCAGTACTTC. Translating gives CASSEEGQLTQYF.

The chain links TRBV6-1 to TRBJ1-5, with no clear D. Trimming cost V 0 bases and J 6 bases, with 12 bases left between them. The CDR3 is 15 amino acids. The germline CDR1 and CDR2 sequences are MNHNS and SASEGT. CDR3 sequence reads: CASSEAGGIGQPQHF. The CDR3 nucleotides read TGTGCCAGCAGTGAAGCTGGCGGGATTGGTCAGCCCCAGCATTTT.

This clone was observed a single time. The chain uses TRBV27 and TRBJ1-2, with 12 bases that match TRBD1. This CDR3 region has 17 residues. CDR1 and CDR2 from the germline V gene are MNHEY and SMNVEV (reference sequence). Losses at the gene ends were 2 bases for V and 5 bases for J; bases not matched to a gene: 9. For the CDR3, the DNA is TGTGCCAGCAGTTTAAAGGGGGGACAGGGGGCGCCTTATGGCTACACCTTC. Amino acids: CASSLKGGQGAPYGYTF.

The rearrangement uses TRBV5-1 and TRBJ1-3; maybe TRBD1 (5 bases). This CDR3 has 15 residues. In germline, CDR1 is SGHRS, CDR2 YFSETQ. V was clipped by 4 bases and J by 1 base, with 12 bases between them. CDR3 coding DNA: TGCGCCAGCAGCCCTTCCGGGACTTCTGGAAACACCATATATTTT. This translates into CASSPSGTSGNTIYF. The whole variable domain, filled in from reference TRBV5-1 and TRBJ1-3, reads KAGVTQTPRYLIKTRGQQVTLSCSPISGHRSVSWYQQTPGQGLQFLFEYFSETQRNKGNFPGRFSGRQFSNSRSEMNVSTLELGDSALYLCASSPSGTSGNTIYFGEGSWLTVV.

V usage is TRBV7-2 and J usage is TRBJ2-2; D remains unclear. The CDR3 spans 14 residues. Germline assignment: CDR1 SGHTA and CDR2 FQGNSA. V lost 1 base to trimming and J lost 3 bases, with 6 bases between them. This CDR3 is CASSLGQDTGELFF. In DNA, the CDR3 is TGTGCCAGCAGCTTAGGGCAAGACACCGGGGAGCTGTTTTTT.

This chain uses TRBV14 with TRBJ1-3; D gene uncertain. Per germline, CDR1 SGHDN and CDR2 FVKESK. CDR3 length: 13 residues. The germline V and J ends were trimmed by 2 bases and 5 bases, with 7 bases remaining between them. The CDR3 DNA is TGTGCCAGCAGCCAACAGATTAGAAACACCATATATTTT. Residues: CASSQQIRNTIYF.

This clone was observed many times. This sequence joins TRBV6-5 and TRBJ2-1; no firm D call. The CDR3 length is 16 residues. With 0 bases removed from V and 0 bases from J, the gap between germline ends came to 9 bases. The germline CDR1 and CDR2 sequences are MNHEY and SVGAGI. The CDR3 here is CASSYSVQDSYNEQFF. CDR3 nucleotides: TGTGCCAGCAGTTACTCGGTCCAGGACTCCTACAATGAGCAGTTCTTC.

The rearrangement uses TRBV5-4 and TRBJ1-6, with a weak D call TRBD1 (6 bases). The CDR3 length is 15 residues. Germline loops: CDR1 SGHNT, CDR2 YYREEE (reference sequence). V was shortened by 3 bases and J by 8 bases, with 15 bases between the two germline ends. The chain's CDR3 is CASSSATGKDSPLHF. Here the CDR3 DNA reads TGTGCCAGCAGCTCGGCCACAGGGAAGGATTCACCCCTCCACTTT.

CDR3: CAISEFKGSRDNSYEQYF. CDR3 bases: TGTGCCATCAGTGAGTTTAAGGGGAGTCGGGACAATTCCTACGAGCAGTACTTC. This chain joins TRBV10-3 and TRBJ2-7, with D possibly matching TRBD1 (6 bases). Germline-derived CDR1 and CDR2 are ENHRY and SYGVKD. The CDR3 spans 18 residues. Between the trimmed V and J ends, which lost 1 base and 1 base, there was a span of 20 bases.

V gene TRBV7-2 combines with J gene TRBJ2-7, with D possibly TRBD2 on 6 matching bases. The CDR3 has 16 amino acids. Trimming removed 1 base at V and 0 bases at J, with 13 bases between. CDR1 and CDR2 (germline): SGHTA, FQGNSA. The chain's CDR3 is CASSLVGGRGSYEQYF. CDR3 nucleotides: TGTGCCAGCAGCTTAGTAGGCGGGCGGGGCTCCTACGAGCAGTACTTC.

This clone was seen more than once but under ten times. The CDR3 DNA reads TGTGCCAGCACCCCAGGACAGGGTCTCGCAGATACGCAGTATTTT. Amino acid sequence: CASTPGQGLADTQYF. The rearrangement joins TRBV6-5 to TRBJ2-3; 8 bases map to TRBD1. The CDR3 contains 15 residues. V lost 7 bases to trimming and J lost 4 bases; unmatched junction nucleotides: 10. Per germline, CDR1 MNHEY and CDR2 SVGAGI.

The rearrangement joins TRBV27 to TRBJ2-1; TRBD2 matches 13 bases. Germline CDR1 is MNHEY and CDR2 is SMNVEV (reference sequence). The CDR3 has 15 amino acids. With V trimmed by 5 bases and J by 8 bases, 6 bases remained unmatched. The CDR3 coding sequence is TGTGCCAGCAGTCTGGGACTAGCGGGGAGCGATGAGCAGTTCTTC. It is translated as CASSLGLAGSDEQFF.

DNA of the CDR3: TGCAGCGGGGGATTCAACGAGCAGTACTTC. Translated: CSGGFNEQYF. V gene TRBV29-1 combines with J gene TRBJ2-7, with unresolved D. This CDR3 spans 10 amino acids. V dropped 7 bases and J dropped 5 bases, with 9 bases sitting between them. Germline assignment: CDR1 SQVTM and CDR2 ANQGSEA.

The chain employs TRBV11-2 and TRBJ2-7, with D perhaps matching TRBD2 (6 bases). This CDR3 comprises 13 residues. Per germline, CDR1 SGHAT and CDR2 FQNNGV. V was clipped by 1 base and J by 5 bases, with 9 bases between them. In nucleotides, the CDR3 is TGTGCCAGCAGCTTAGGAGGCGGGAACGAGCAGTACTTC. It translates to CASSLGGGNEQYF.

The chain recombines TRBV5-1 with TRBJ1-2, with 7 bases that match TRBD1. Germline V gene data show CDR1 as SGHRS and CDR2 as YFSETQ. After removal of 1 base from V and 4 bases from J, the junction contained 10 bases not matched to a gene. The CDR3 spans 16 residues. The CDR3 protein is CASSLSTSRDSYGYTF. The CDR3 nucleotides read TGCGCCAGCAGCTTGAGCACTTCCCGGGACAGCTATGGCTACACCTTC.

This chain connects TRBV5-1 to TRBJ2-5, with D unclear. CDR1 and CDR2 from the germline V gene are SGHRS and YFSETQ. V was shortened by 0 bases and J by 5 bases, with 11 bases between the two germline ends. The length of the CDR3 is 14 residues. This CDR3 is CASSLAGSRETQYF. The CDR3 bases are TGCGCCAGCAGCTTGGCAGGCAGCCGGGAGACCCAGTACTTC.

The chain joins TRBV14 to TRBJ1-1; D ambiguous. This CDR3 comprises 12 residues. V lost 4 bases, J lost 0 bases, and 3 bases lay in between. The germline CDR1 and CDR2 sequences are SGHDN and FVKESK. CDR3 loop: CASSLMNTEAFF. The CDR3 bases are TGTGCCAGCAGCCTTATGAACACTGAAGCTTTCTTT.

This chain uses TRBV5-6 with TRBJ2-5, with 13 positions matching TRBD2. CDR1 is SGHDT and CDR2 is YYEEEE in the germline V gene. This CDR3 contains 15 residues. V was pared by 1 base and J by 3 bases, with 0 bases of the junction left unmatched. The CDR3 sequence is CASSLTSGGEETQYF. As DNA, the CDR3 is TGTGCCAGCAGCTTGACTAGCGGGGGGGAAGAGACCCAGTACTTC.

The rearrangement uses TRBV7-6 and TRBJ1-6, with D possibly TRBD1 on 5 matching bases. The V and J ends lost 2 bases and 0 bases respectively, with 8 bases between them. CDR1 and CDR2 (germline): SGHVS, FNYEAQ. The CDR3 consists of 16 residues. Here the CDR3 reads CASSLRGVSYNSPLHF. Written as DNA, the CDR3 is TGTGCCAGCAGCTTACGGGGGGTCTCCTATAATTCACCCCTCCACTTT.

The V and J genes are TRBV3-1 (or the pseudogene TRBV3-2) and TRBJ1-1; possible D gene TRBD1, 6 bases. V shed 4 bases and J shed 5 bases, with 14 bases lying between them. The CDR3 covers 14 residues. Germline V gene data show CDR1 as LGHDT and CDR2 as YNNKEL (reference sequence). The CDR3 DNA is TGTGCCAGCAGCCGGGGGGGGGCTCTGACTGAAGCTTTCTTT. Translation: CASSRGGALTEAFF.